This entry is about one TCR beta chain. Its antigen is still unknown. The germline gene is not matched at one end of the junction; a read error may be the cause. The entry originates in a study of cytomegalovirus exposure and HLA in healthy donors. Overall study: Among about 179 million T cells, an earlier analysis found about 100 million unique TCR beta sequences.

CDR3 size: 13 residues. Germline V gives CDR1 SGDLS, CDR2 YYNGEE. A multiplex PCR was run with 60 Vbeta primers and 13 Jbeta primers. The assay was immunoSEQ multiplex PCR, and TCRdb's table has in-frame clones only and misses some. The table shows around 98,000 clones, with around 70% occurring only once. Study findings and constraints: Using the classifier, cytomegalovirus status was reportedly diagnosed with high specificity and sensitivity. According to the study, around 180 TCR beta chains were cytomegalovirus-associated.

The clonotype originates from a female donor in good health and CMV-seronegative. The sample was PBMCs. This chain joins TRBV9 and TRBJ1-5; 8 nucleotides align to TRBD1. CDR3 amino acids: CASSVVQGGPRHF. The CDR3, as DNA: TGTGCCAGCAGCGTAGTACAGGGGGGGCCCCGGCATTTT.